The next 31 T cell receptor beta chains were all read from a single sample in a study of blood T cell repertoires in COVID-19. Sequencing used immunoSEQ multiplex PCR; TCRdb keeps in-frame clones, though not all of them. The repertoire holds 350,000 to 450,000 clones, with around 87% as singletons. The sample consisted of PBMCs or T cells enriched from blood (not recorded which). The source of these receptors is a man in his forties in a cohort exposed to, infected with or recovered from COVID-19 (not recorded which).

The table lists this clone with a count of one. V usage is TRBV6-1 and J usage is TRBJ2-1, with a weak D call TRBD1 (6 bases). V was cut by 2 bases and J by 8 bases, with 16 bases left in between. The germline CDR1 and CDR2 sequences are MNHNS and SASEGT. The CDR3 sequence is 15 residues long. The DNA for the CDR3 is TGTGCCAGCAGTGAAAACAGGGTTCGGGGAGATGAGCAGTTCTTC. It yields the protein CASSENRVRGDEQFF.

The sample holds a few counts of this clone. The chain couples TRBV7-8 to TRBJ1-2, with D possibly matching TRBD1 (6 bases). V lost 5 bases and J lost 7, with 14 bases in between. The CDR3 loop spans 13 amino acids. CDR1 SGHVS and CDR2 FQNEAQ come from the germline V gene. In nucleotides, the CDR3 is TGTGCCAGCAGCCACGGGCAGGGGACTGGCTACACCTTC. This sequence encodes CASSHGQGTGYTF.

The CDR3 DNA is TGCGCCAGTACGACAGGGTCCTCGGGAAACACCATATATTTT. Amino acids: CASTTGSSGNTIYF. V and J are TRBV5-1 and TRBJ1-3; TRBD1 matches 7 bases. Germline loops: CDR1 SGHRS, CDR2 YFSETQ. J lost 4 bases, V lost 8 bases, and 9 bases had no gene match. CDR3 size: 14 residues.

The rearrangement links TRBV7-6 to TRBJ1-2; D is unresolved. From germline, CDR1 is SGHVS and CDR2 FNYEAQ. This CDR3 is 13 amino acids long. V shed 1 base and J shed 6 bases, with 9 bases lying between them. As DNA, the CDR3 is TGTGCCAGCAGCTTAGGGCAGCGCGATGGCTACACCTTC. Translating it yields CASSLGQRDGYTF.

This chain uses TRBV7-9 with TRBJ1-2, with TRBD1 matching 9 bases. This CDR3 has 14 amino acids. Germline V gene lookup returns CDR1 SEHNR and CDR2 FQNEAQ (reference sequence). V dropped 5 bases and J dropped 7; count of bases not matched to a gene: 8. The chain's CDR3 is CASSRDRVHSGYTF. The CDR3 coding sequence is TGTGCCAGCAGCAGGGACAGGGTTCATAGTGGCTACACCTTC.

The rearrangement links TRBV3-1 (or the pseudogene TRBV3-2) to TRBJ1-1; no firm D call. Germline-derived CDR1 and CDR2 are LGHDT and YNNKEL (reference sequence). The CDR3 covers 13 residues. V lost 2 bases and J lost 1, with 5 bases in between. The CDR3 DNA reads as TGTGCCAGCAGCCAAAACAAGAACACTGAAGCTTTCTTT. This gives the protein CASSQNKNTEAFF.

This chain uses TRBV18 with TRBJ1-2; possibly TRBD1 for D (5 bases). The V and J ends lost 5 bases and 8 bases respectively, with 15 bases between them. The CDR3 length is 13 residues. The germline CDR1 and CDR2 sequences are KGHSH and LQKENI. This CDR3 is CASSIQDGQGYTF. CDR3 nucleotide sequence: TGTGCCAGCTCAATACAGGATGGGCAAGGCTACACCTTC.

The chain carries TRBV6-5 and TRBJ1-1; a weak D match, TRBD1 (5 bases). V shed 4 bases and J shed 6 bases, with 18 bases lying between them. In germline, CDR1 is MNHEY, CDR2 SVGAGI. CDR3 size: 15 residues. In DNA, the CDR3 is TGTGCCAGCAGTTCCCCAACGACAGCTCGCGCTGAAGCTTTCTTT. Amino acid sequence: CASSSPTTARAEAFF.

V usage is TRBV11-3 and J usage is TRBJ2-1, with D possibly TRBD1 on 5 matching bases. The V end lost 6 bases, the J end lost 4 bases, and 7 bases lay between the germline ends. CDR3 length equals 12 residues. The germline gives CDR1 SGHNT, CDR2 YENEEA. The CDR3 bases are TGTGCCAGCAGTGACAGATACAATGAGCAGTTCTTC. Amino acid sequence: CASSDRYNEQFF. The variable domain in full, with the rest retrieved from reference TRBV11-3 and TRBJ2-1, is EAGVVQSPRYKIIEKKQPVAFWCNPISGHNTLYWYLQNLGQGPELLIRYENEEAVDDSQLPKDRFSAERLKGVDSTLKIQPAELGDSAVYLCASSDRYNEQFFGPGTRLTVL.

The chain has TRBV28 and TRBJ1-3; D is undetermined. V gave up 10 bases and J gave up 4 bases, with 8 bases separating them. The CDR3 covers 11 residues. Per the germline V gene, CDR1 is MDHEN and CDR2 is SYDVKM. The chain's CDR3 is CATLEGNTIYF. CDR3 sequence (DNA): TGTGCCACCCTGGAGGGAAACACCATATATTTT.

V usage is TRBV5-1 and J usage is TRBJ2-7, with 7 bases lining up with TRBD2. The V gene end was trimmed by 2 bases and the J gene end by 2 bases; junction bases not matched to a gene: 4. The CDR3 length is 14 residues. Germline CDR1 and CDR2: SGHRS and YFSETQ. The CDR3 here is CASSFTSAAYEQYF. For the CDR3, the DNA is TGCGCCAGCAGCTTTACTAGCGCAGCCTACGAGCAGTACTTC.

The J gene is TRBJ2-1, the V gene TRBV19, with D maybe TRBD2 (6 bases). V was trimmed by 3 bases and J by 10 bases, leaving 10 bases between them. CDR3 length: 12 amino acids. The germline V gene encodes CDR1 LNHDA and CDR2 SQIVND (reference sequence). This CDR3 is CASSILLAEQFF. Here the CDR3 DNA reads TGTGCCAGTAGTATCCTTCTAGCGGAGCAGTTCTTC.

This rearrangement joins TRBV2 to TRBJ2-5; D is perhaps TRBD2 (6 bases). This CDR3 region has 15 residues. V lost 2 bases, J lost 9 bases, and 19 bases lay in between. Germline V lookup: CDR1 SNHLY, CDR2 FYNNEI. The CDR3 spells CASSERDSRLRAQYF. CDR3 nucleotides: TGTGCCAGCAGTGAAAGGGACTCTAGGCTTAGGGCCCAGTACTTC.

The V call is TRBV7-9, the J call TRBJ2-3; 7 bases match TRBD1. The CDR3 sequence is 14 residues long. The germline gives CDR1 SEHNR, CDR2 FQNEAQ (reference sequence). Trimming at V came to 7 bases and at J to 4 bases, leaving 8 bases not matched to a gene. The CDR3 protein is CASNPGTASDTQYF. As DNA, the CDR3 is TGTGCCAGCAACCCGGGGACAGCATCAGATACGCAGTATTTT.

This chain uses TRBV5-1 with TRBJ2-1; the match to TRBD1 covers 9 bases. Germline CDR1 reads SGHRS; CDR2 reads YFSETQ. CDR3 size: 18 residues. The V segment lost 0 bases and the J segment 2 bases; nucleotides outside the gene matches: 9. CDR3 bases: TGCGCCAGCAGCTTGGCCATACGACAGGGGGGAGCCTACAATGAGCAGTTCTTC. It encodes CASSLAIRQGGAYNEQFF.

J is TRBJ2-7 and V is TRBV28; a possible D gene is TRBD1 (5 bases). In germline, CDR1 is MDHEN, CDR2 SYDVKM. The CDR3 extends over 16 amino acids. V gave up 1 base and J gave up 3 bases, with 16 bases separating them. The DNA for the CDR3 is TGTGCCAGCAGTTTATACCCCGTCCAGGGAAACTACGAGCAGTACTTC. Translating gives CASSLYPVQGNYEQYF.

The gene calls are TRBV7-8 and TRBJ2-7; TRBD2 matches at 8 bases. J gave up 3 bases and V 1 base, and 8 bases lay outside the gene matches. CDR1 and CDR2 (germline): SGHVS, FQNEAQ. The CDR3 extends over 16 amino acids. The CDR3 loop is CASSLGEGTSIYEQYF. The CDR3 DNA is TGTGCCAGCAGCTTAGGGGAGGGGACTAGTATCTACGAGCAGTACTTC.

The chain links TRBV3-1 (or the pseudogene TRBV3-2) to TRBJ2-7, with 13 bases matching TRBD2. Germline CDR1 and CDR2: LGHDT and YNNKEL (reference sequence). The length of the CDR3 is 16 residues. The ends lost 3 bases at V and 8 bases at J; junction bases unmatched: 10. CDR3 residues: CASSQGTSGRVLKQYF. CDR3 nucleotide sequence: TGTGCCAGCAGCCAGGGAACTAGCGGGAGGGTCCTCAAGCAGTACTTC.

The genes are TRBV18 and TRBJ1-1, with D hard to call. CDR1 and CDR2 (germline): KGHSH, LQKENI. Trimming cost V 1 base and J 7 bases, with 10 bases left between them. The CDR3 loop spans 13 amino acids. The CDR3 is CASSPRADGEAFF. CDR3 DNA: TGTGCCAGCTCACCACGGGCCGACGGTGAAGCTTTCTTT.

This sequence joins TRBV10-3 and TRBJ2-3, with TRBD2 identical over 11 bases. The CDR3 is made up of 15 amino acids. J lost 4 bases, V lost 5 bases, and 5 bases had no gene match. Germline V CDR1 and CDR2: ENHRY, SYGVKD. The CDR3 loop reads CAISRLAGGPDTQYF. The DNA for the CDR3 is TGTGCCATCAGTCGGCTAGCGGGAGGCCCAGATACGCAGTATTTT.

This rearrangement joins TRBV18 to TRBJ1-1; D gene ambiguous. This CDR3 has 14 amino acids. Germline CDR1 and CDR2: KGHSH and LQKENI. The V gene lost 5 bases and the J gene lost 1 base, with 11 bases spanning the gap. CDR3 amino acids: CASSTQEANTEAFF. CDR3 sequence (DNA): TGTGCCAGCTCAACCCAGGAGGCGAACACTGAAGCTTTCTTT.

This clone was detected only once. The chain uses TRBV6-5 and TRBJ1-4; 9 positions match TRBD1. Germline values: CDR1 MNHEY, CDR2 SVGAGI. This CDR3 is built from 14 residues. With 8 bases clipped from V and 3 bases from J, the junction kept 4 bases outside the gene matches. The CDR3 region is CASGTGLSNEKLFF. CDR3 bases: TGTGCCAGCGGGACAGGGCTTTCTAATGAAAAACTGTTTTTT.

V is TRBV27 and J is TRBJ2-3, with 10 bases aligning to TRBD2. CDR3 length equals 17 residues. V dropped 5 bases and J dropped 4; count of bases not matched to a gene: 12. The V gene's germline CDR1 is MNHEY and CDR2 SMNVEV (reference sequence). DNA for the CDR3: TGTGCCAGCAGTCTCCTAAGGACTAGCGGAGGGGCAGATACGCAGTATTTT. Its translation is CASSLLRTSGGADTQYF.

The chain uses TRBV11-2 and TRBJ2-7, with a tentative D call TRBD1 (5 bases). This CDR3 region has 12 residues. Trimming left V 1 base short and J 7 bases short, with 8 bases between. CDR1 and CDR2 (germline): SGHAT, FQNNGV. This chain's CDR3 is CASSLAGYEQYF. CDR3 nucleotides: TGTGCCAGCAGCTTAGCAGGGTATGAGCAGTACTTC.

This clone was seen a single time. This rearrangement joins TRBV19 to TRBJ2-1; 8 bases line up with TRBD1. CDR1 and CDR2 (germline): LNHDA, SQIVND (reference sequence). The CDR3 runs to 16 residues. J was trimmed by 8 bases and V by 7 bases; bases with no gene match: 16. CDR3: CASTNTGDRGMDEQFF. CDR3 nucleotide sequence: TGTGCCAGTACCAACACCGGTGACAGGGGTATGGATGAGCAGTTCTTC.

The chain employs TRBV5-1 and TRBJ2-5; TRBD2 matches at 8 bases. The CDR3 totals 15 residues. The germline gives CDR1 SGHRS, CDR2 YFSETQ. V trimming: 4 bases; J trimming: 0 bases; junction bases outside the gene matches: 5. The CDR3 protein is CASSNSGLDQETQYF. Here the CDR3 DNA reads TGCGCCAGCAGCAATTCGGGACTAGACCAAGAGACCCAGTACTTC.

This clone was found once. V gene TRBV5-1 combines with J gene TRBJ1-4; 9 bases are shared with TRBD1. The germline V gene has CDR1 SGHRS and CDR2 YFSETQ. This CDR3 region has 15 residues. J lost 5 bases, V lost 8 bases, and 10 bases had no gene match. DNA for the CDR3: TGCGCCAGTAGTCCCGGGACAGGGTCCAATGAAAAACTGTTTTTT. This codes for CASSPGTGSNEKLFF.

The gene calls are TRBV6-6 and TRBJ1-5; tentative D call: TRBD1 (6 bases). The CDR3 runs 16 residues. Germline V CDR1 and CDR2: MNHNY, SVGAGI (reference sequence). V shed 6 bases and J shed 0 bases, with 15 bases lying between them. The CDR3 bases are TGTGCCAGCAGACCAAACACAGGGTATAGCAATCAGCCCCAGCATTTT. Translating it yields CASRPNTGYSNQPQHF.

This chain joins TRBV6-1 and TRBJ2-3; a possible D gene is TRBD2 (6 bases). Trimming removed 3 bases from V and 1 base from J, with 8 bases in between. The CDR3 covers 14 residues. CDR1 is MNHNS and CDR2 is SASEGT in the germline V gene. The CDR3 DNA reads TGTGCCAGCAGTGACCTAGCGCGCACAGATACGCAGTATTTT. It yields the protein CASSDLARTDTQYF.

The rearrangement links TRBV3-1 (or the pseudogene TRBV3-2) to TRBJ1-1, with D perhaps matching TRBD1 (6 bases). This CDR3 region has 13 residues. The germline gives CDR1 LGHDT, CDR2 YNNKEL (reference sequence). The V and J ends lost 5 bases and 6 bases respectively, with 13 bases between them. The CDR3 reads CASSLTGRAEAFF. Here the CDR3 DNA reads TGTGCCAGCAGCTTGACAGGAAGGGCTGAAGCTTTCTTT.

This chain uses TRBV6-5 with TRBJ1-1; D possibly corresponds to TRBD1 (5 bases). There are 13 residues in the CDR3. CDR1 is MNHEY and CDR2 is SVGAGI in the germline V gene. The V end lost 6 bases, the J end lost 1 base, and 9 bases lay between the germline ends. The CDR3 here is CASSPGPNTEAFF. The CDR3 region has the DNA TGTGCCAGCAGCCCAGGGCCGAACACTGAAGCTTTCTTT.